This T cell receptor (beta chain) was found in a study of shared clonotypes between healthy human individuals. Study observations and caveats: Naive CD4 clonotype sharing across several donors was around 5.5%. Sequencing depth was a factor that was expected to affect clonotype sharing among donors.

Several immunoSEQ plates received, in even portions, the genomic DNA of each subset. Profiled with immunoSEQ multiplex PCR; TCRdb holds only in-frame clones, not every one. This sample has around 370,000 clones, with 90% to 97% found just once. The CDR3 has 15 amino acids. Germline assignment: CDR1 MNHEY and CDR2 SMNVEV (reference sequence). The germline V and J ends were trimmed by 4 bases and 0 bases, with 11 bases remaining between them. For this clone: The antigen remains undetermined.

Sequencing was done on a sample of memory CD8+ T cells sorted from blood. Specified subset: CD45RO+ cells pooled with CCR7-negative TemRA cells. The TCR originated in a man aged 25 to 40 in good health. The gene calls are TRBV27 and TRBJ2-3; D not certain. The CDR3 DNA is TGTGCCAGCAGTTACGGACCTTCTAGCACAGATACGCAGTATTTT. It translates to CASSYGPSSTDTQYF.